A single sample is the source of the 26 T cell receptor beta chains below, sequenced in a study of blood T cell repertoires in COVID-19. Produced via immunoSEQ multiplex PCR; TCRdb's table is partial and in-frame only. The table shows 250,000 to 300,000 clones, with around 86% occurring only once. Material for sequencing was peripheral blood. The receptors were sampled from a woman aged 60-75 years with COVID-19, enrolled during active disease.

The rearrangement links TRBV7-2 to TRBJ2-5, with 7 bases that match TRBD2. The CDR3 loop spans 16 amino acids. Trimming at V came to 5 bases and at J to 1 base, leaving 10 bases not matched to a gene. The germline gives CDR1 SGHTA, CDR2 FQGNSA. CDR3: CASSIRGSGPQETQYF. As DNA, the CDR3 is TGTGCCAGCAGCATTAGGGGTAGCGGGCCCCAAGAGACCCAGTACTTC.

This rearrangement joins TRBV24-1 to TRBJ2-5; tentatively, D is TRBD2 (6 bases). Per germline, CDR1 KGHDR and CDR2 SFDVKD. Trimming pared 4 bases from V and 5 bases from J, leaving 10 bases between. The CDR3 contains 13 residues. The CDR3 spells CATSDGGPETQYF. The CDR3 DNA reads as TGTGCCACCAGTGACGGAGGGCCGGAGACCCAGTACTTC.

This clone was recorded only once. The gene calls are TRBV20-1 and TRBJ2-1; 7 positions match TRBD2. This CDR3 is 15 amino acids long. The ends lost 3 bases at V and 9 bases at J; junction bases unmatched: 14. Germline V gene lookup returns CDR1 DFQATT and CDR2 SNEGSKA (reference sequence). The CDR3 nucleotides read TGCAGTGCTAGTTCAAGGGGAGGGCCTACAGGTGAGCAGTTCTTC. It translates to CSASSRGGPTGEQFF.

The rearrangement joins TRBV4-3 to TRBJ1-3; no clear D. Germline CDR1 is LGHNA and CDR2 is YSLEER. V was trimmed by 5 bases and J by 2 bases, leaving 19 bases between them. This CDR3 is 17 amino acids long. The CDR3 DNA sequence: TGCGCCAGCAGCTCAAGCTTCCTCGCGGGGACTGGAAACACCATATATTTT. Its protein product is CASSSSFLAGTGNTIYF.

The chain combines TRBV30 with TRBJ1-5, with unresolved D. CDR3 length: 13 residues. CDR1 is GTSNPN and CDR2 is SVGIG in the germline V gene (reference sequence). The ends were cut back, 5 bases at V and 0 bases at J, with 8 bases in the middle. CDR3: CAWDRDSNQPQHF. For the CDR3, the DNA is TGTGCCTGGGATAGAGATAGCAATCAGCCCCAGCATTTT.

This chain links TRBV19 with TRBJ2-5; 11 bases align to TRBD2. The CDR3 runs 15 residues. With 2 bases clipped from V and 5 bases from J, the junction kept 4 bases outside the gene matches. The germline gives CDR1 LNHDA, CDR2 SQIVND (reference sequence). This CDR3 is CASSITSGRTETQYF. CDR3 DNA sequence: TGTGCCAGTAGTATAACTAGCGGGAGAACTGAGACCCAGTACTTC.

The chain joins TRBV19 to TRBJ1-5, with TRBD1 identical over 8 bases. The CDR3 loop spans 14 amino acids. The germline CDR1 and CDR2 sequences are LNHDA and SQIVND (reference sequence). Trimming took 9 bases from V and 1 from J; bases not matched to a gene: 5. CDR3 residues: CASYQGASNQPQHF. The CDR3 DNA reads as TGTGCCAGCTATCAGGGGGCGAGCAATCAGCCCCAGCATTTT.

CDR3 sequence reads: CASSPGGAGSGNTIYF. The CDR3 DNA sequence: TGTGCCAGCAGCCCCGGGGGGGCAGGCTCTGGAAACACCATATATTTT. This chain uses TRBV9 with TRBJ1-3; D is perhaps TRBD1 (6 bases). This CDR3 has 16 residues. Trimming shortened V by 4 bases and J by 0 bases, and 14 bases separated the two germline ends. CDR1 is SGDLS, CDR2 YYNGEE, per germline.

In its sample, this clone was seen once. The rearrangement joins TRBV4-3 to TRBJ2-1; 7 bases align to TRBD2. The CDR3 runs 16 residues. Germline V gene lookup returns CDR1 LGHNA and CDR2 YSLEER. The junction had 7 bases not matched to a gene; V was cut back by 5 bases and J by 0 bases. The CDR3 DNA sequence: TGCGCCAGCAGCTACTCTAGCGGCAGCTCCTACAATGAGCAGTTCTTC. Its translation: CASSYSSGSSYNEQFF.

Regarding this clone: Its ends do not fully match the called genes, so a read error is possible. The DNA of the CDR3 is TGCGCCAGCAGCGAAGAGGCTAGCGGTACTAGGGGGGAGCTGTTTTTT. Residues: CASSEEASGTRGELFF. The V gene is TRBV4-3, the J gene TRBJ2-2, with 7 bases lining up with TRBD2. There are 16 residues in the CDR3. Germline CDR1 LGHNA, CDR2 YSLEER.

The V gene is TRBV28, the J gene TRBJ1-1; 9 bases are a match to TRBD1. J gave up 1 base and V 6 bases, and 9 bases lay outside the gene matches. The CDR3 runs to 16 residues. Germline assignment: CDR1 MDHEN and CDR2 SYDVKM. The CDR3 nucleotides read TGTGCCAGCAGGAGACAGGGGGGCGTTCGGAACACTGAAGCTTTCTTT. Encoded protein: CASRRQGGVRNTEAFF.

A single count supports this clone. The rearrangement joins TRBV19 to TRBJ2-7, with unresolved D. The CDR3 is made up of 13 amino acids. V gave up 4 bases and J gave up 1 base, with 8 bases separating them. Germline V gene sequence: CDR1 LNHDA, CDR2 SQIVND (reference sequence). The CDR3 DNA reads as TGTGCCAGTAGTACCCTAGATTCCTACGAGCAGTACTTC. Its translation is CASSTLDSYEQYF.

The V gene is TRBV18, the J gene TRBJ2-1, with 7 bases aligning to TRBD1. The V and J ends lost 3 bases and 3 bases, in that order; junction bases with no gene match: 5. Germline CDR1 and CDR2: KGHSH and LQKENI. CDR3 length equals 15 residues. CDR3 in amino acids: CASSPTGTVYNEQFF. DNA for the CDR3: TGTGCCAGCTCACCCACCGGGACAGTCTACAATGAGCAGTTCTTC.

The rearrangement uses TRBV24-1 and TRBJ2-3; 9 bases are a match to TRBD1. Trimming took 9 bases from V and 2 from J; bases not matched to a gene: 5. The CDR3 contains 14 residues. Germline V lookup: CDR1 KGHDR, CDR2 SFDVKD. Here the CDR3 DNA reads TGTGCCACCGGGGACAGGGTTACCACAGATACGCAGTATTTT. It translates to CATGDRVTTDTQYF.

The chain uses TRBV2 and TRBJ1-1, with D possibly matching TRBD1 (5 bases). This CDR3 spans 15 amino acids. Trimming removed 7 bases from V and 2 bases from J, with 17 bases in between. Germline CDR1 reads SNHLY; CDR2 reads FYNNEI. CDR3 nucleotides: TGTGCCAGCAATAGAAGGGGCGGAATTAACACTGAAGCTTTCTTT. Its protein is CASNRRGGINTEAFF.

The rearrangement joins TRBV20-1 to TRBJ1-5; D is undetermined. V was trimmed by 5 bases and J by 1 base, leaving 9 bases between them. CDR1 and CDR2 (germline): DFQATT, SNEGSKA (reference sequence). This CDR3 contains 13 residues. The CDR3 DNA reads TGCAGTGCTGGTGGGCCCAGCAATCAGCCCCAGCATTTT. Its translation: CSAGGPSNQPQHF.

CDR3 loop: CASSLRSGAYEQYF. The CDR3 DNA sequence: TGTGCCAGCAGCTTAAGGTCCGGGGCCTACGAGCAGTACTTC. This chain connects TRBV7-2 to TRBJ2-7; D possibly corresponds to TRBD2 (5 bases). V lost 2 bases to trimming and J lost 2 bases, with 10 bases between them. The CDR3 length is 14 residues. Per germline, CDR1 SGHTA and CDR2 FQGNSA.

V is TRBV5-4 and J is TRBJ2-1, with 7 bases matching TRBD1. The V gene end was trimmed by 0 bases and the J gene end by 8 bases; junction bases not matched to a gene: 5. CDR1 SGHNT and CDR2 YYREEE come from the germline V gene (reference sequence). The CDR3 covers 14 residues. This chain's CDR3 is CASSLGQGRDEQFF. CDR3 nucleotides: TGTGCCAGCAGCTTGGGACAGGGTAGAGATGAGCAGTTCTTC.

The rearrangement uses TRBV19 and TRBJ2-7, with 12 bases that match TRBD2. J lost 6 bases, V lost 3 bases, and 9 bases had no gene match. CDR3 length equals 16 residues. Germline loops: CDR1 LNHDA, CDR2 SQIVND (reference sequence). CDR3: CASSISVSSGRAEQYF. DNA for the CDR3: TGTGCCAGTAGTATTTCAGTGTCTAGCGGGAGGGCCGAGCAGTACTTC.

The V and J genes are TRBV2 and TRBJ2-1; TRBD2 matches at 8 bases. Trimming cost V 7 bases and J 0 bases; bases outside gene matches: 5. Germline V CDR1 and CDR2: SNHLY, FYNNEI. The CDR3 length is 15 residues. CDR3 region: CASITSGLSYNEQFF. The CDR3, as DNA: TGTGCCAGCATAACTAGCGGTCTCTCCTACAATGAGCAGTTCTTC.

The rearrangement joins TRBV25-1 to TRBJ2-1; no reliable D call. V was trimmed by 0 bases and J by 4 bases, leaving 7 bases between them. CDR3 length: 14 residues. In germline, CDR1 is MGHDK, CDR2 SYGVNS. The CDR3 nucleotides read TGTGCCAGCAGTGAATACAGACAATACAATGAGCAGTTCTTC. Translated: CASSEYRQYNEQFF.

The chain recombines TRBV5-6 with TRBJ2-2; possible D gene TRBD2, 5 bases. The CDR3 is 16 amino acids. Trimming cost V 5 bases and J 0 bases, with 14 bases left between them. Germline CDR1 SGHDT, CDR2 YYEEEE. CDR3 loop: CASSMRAGSNTGELFF. The CDR3 DNA reads TGTGCCAGCAGTATGCGGGCGGGTTCGAACACCGGGGAGCTGTTTTTT.

The chain links TRBV7-2 to TRBJ2-1; 12 bases match TRBD2. CDR1 is SGHTA, CDR2 FQGNSA, per germline. V gave up 3 bases and J gave up 2 bases; unmatched junction bases: 11. The CDR3 runs to 19 residues. CDR3 in amino acids: CASSFTTGTSGPTYNEQFF. The CDR3 DNA follows: TGTGCCAGCAGCTTTACAACCGGGACTAGCGGGCCTACCTACAATGAGCAGTTCTTC.

This clone showed up just a few times. The V gene is TRBV4-1, the J gene TRBJ2-1; D is undetermined. This CDR3 comprises 14 residues. Per germline, CDR1 MGHRA and CDR2 YSYEKL. V shed 1 base and J shed 5 bases, with 9 bases lying between them. This CDR3 is CASSQVTQNNEQFF. CDR3 DNA: TGCGCCAGCAGCCAAGTTACCCAGAACAATGAGCAGTTCTTC.

The V call is TRBV9, the J call TRBJ1-1, with D hard to call. The CDR3 sequence is 13 residues long. V lost 0 bases, J lost 4 bases, and 7 bases lay in between. Per the germline V gene, CDR1 is SGDLS and CDR2 is YYNGEE. CDR3 nucleotides: TGTGCCAGCAGCGTAGAGAGCCGCACTGAAGCTTTCTTT. Encoded protein: CASSVESRTEAFF.

As DNA, the CDR3 is TGTGCCAGTAGTATAGACCGGACACCCCATCAGCCCCAGCATTTT. Its protein product is CASSIDRTPHQPQHF. The rearrangement links TRBV19 to TRBJ1-5; a possible D gene is TRBD1 (5 bases). The germline CDR1 and CDR2 sequences are LNHDA and SQIVND (reference sequence). The CDR3 is 15 residues long. Deletions cut 0 bases from V and 5 bases from J, with 11 bases between.